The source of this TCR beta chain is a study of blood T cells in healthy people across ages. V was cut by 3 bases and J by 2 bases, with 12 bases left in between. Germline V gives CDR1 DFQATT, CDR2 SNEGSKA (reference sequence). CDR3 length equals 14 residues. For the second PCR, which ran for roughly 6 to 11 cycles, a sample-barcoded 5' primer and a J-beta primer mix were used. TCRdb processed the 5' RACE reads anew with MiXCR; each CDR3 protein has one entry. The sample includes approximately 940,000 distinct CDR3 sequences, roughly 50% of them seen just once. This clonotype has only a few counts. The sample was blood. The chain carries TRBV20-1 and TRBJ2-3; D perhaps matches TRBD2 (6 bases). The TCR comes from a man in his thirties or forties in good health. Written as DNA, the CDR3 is TGCAGTGCTAGTCAGAGGACTAACACAGATACGCAGTATTTT. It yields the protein CSASQRTNTDTQYF.